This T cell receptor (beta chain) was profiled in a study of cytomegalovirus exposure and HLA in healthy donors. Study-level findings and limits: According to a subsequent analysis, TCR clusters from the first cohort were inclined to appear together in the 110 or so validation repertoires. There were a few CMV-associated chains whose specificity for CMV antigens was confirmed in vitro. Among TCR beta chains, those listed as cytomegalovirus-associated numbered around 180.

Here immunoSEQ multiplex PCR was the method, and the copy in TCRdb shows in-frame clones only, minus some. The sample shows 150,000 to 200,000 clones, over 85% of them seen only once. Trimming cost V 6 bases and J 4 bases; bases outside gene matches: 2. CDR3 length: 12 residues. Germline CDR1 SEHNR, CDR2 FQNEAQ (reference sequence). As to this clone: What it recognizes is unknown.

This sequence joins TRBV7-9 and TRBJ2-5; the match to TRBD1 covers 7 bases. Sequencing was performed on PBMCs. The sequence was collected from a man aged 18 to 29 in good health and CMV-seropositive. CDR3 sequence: CASRAGGETQYF. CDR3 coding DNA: TGTGCCAGCAGGGCAGGGGGAGAGACCCAGTACTTC.